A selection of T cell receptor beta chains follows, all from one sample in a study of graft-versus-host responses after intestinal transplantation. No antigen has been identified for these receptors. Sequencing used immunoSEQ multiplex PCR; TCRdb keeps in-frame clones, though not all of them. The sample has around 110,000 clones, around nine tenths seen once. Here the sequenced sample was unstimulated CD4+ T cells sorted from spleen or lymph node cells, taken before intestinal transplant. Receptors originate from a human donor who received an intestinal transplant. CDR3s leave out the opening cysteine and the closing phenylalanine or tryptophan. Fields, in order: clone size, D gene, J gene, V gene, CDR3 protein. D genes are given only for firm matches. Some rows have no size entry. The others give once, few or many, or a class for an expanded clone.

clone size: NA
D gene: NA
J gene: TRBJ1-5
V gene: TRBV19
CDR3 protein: ASSATSGAIQPQH

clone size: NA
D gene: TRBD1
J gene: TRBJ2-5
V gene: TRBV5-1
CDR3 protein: ASSLTGGAETQY

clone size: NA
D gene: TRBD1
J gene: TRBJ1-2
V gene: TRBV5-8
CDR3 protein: ASSPWDRVYGYT

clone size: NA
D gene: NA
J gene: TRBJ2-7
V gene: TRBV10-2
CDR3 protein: ASLTPGEQY

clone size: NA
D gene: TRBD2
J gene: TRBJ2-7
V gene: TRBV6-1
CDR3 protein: ASSLTSGTSYEQY

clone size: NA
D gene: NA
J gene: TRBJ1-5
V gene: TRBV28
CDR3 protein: ASSPSIYSNQPQH

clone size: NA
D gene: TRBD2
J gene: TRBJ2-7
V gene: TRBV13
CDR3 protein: ASSPGTSRGTYEQY

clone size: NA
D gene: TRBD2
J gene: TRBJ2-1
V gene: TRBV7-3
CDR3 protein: ASSLSLAGGQGEQF

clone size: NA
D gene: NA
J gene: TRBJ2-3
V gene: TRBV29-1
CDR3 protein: SVPSRGRDTQY

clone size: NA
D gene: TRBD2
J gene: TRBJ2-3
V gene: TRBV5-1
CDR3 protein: ASSNLAGADTQY

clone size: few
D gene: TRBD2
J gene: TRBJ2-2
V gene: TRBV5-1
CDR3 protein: ASSLLAGMNTGELF

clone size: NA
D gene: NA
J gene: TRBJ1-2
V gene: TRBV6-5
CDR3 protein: ASRRLNYGYT

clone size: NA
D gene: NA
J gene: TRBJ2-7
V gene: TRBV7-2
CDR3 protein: ASSLVVSYEQY

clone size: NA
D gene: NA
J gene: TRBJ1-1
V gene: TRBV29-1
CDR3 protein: SVAVLNTEAF